These 6 T cell receptor beta chains came from one sample sequenced in a study of blood T cell repertoires in COVID-19. The assay was immunoSEQ multiplex PCR, and TCRdb's table has in-frame clones only and misses some. In the table there are fewer than 250,000 clones, approximately 82% of which are singletons. The specimen sequenced was peripheral blood. These receptors originate from a man aged 45 to 65 with active or convalescent COVID-19.

J is TRBJ2-5 and V is TRBV5-4, with 12 bases aligning to TRBD2. CDR1 is SGHNT and CDR2 is YYREEE in the germline V gene (reference sequence). The trim removed 4 bases at V and 3 bases at J, leaving 4 bases unmatched. The CDR3 is made up of 15 amino acids. The CDR3 DNA follows: TGTGCCAGCAGCCCTAGCGGGGGGGGGAAAGAGACCCAGTACTTC. Translating it yields CASSPSGGGKETQYF.

V usage is TRBV5-5 and J usage is TRBJ1-6; TRBD1 aligns across 7 bases. This CDR3 contains 15 residues. Trimming at V came to 6 bases and at J to 7 bases, leaving 10 bases not matched to a gene. The V gene's germline CDR1 is SGHKS and CDR2 YYEKEE (reference sequence). The CDR3 DNA reads TGTGCCAGCACCTCTACAGGGGCGTTCAATTCACCCCTCCACTTT. Translating it yields CASTSTGAFNSPLHF.

This sequence joins TRBV2 and TRBJ2-3; 8 bases fit TRBD1. The CDR3 is 14 amino acids. Germline V gene lookup returns CDR1 SNHLY and CDR2 FYNNEI. V lost 4 bases to trimming and J lost 2 bases; unmatched junction nucleotides: 2. DNA of the CDR3: TGTGCCAGCAGTGGGGACAGGTCCACAGATACGCAGTATTTT. This translates into CASSGDRSTDTQYF.

The chain uses TRBV18 and TRBJ2-3, with TRBD2 as a possible D gene (5 bases). V gave up 2 bases and J gave up 6 bases, with 9 bases separating them. The CDR3 totals 13 residues. The germline V gene encodes CDR1 KGHSH and CDR2 LQKENI. The CDR3, as DNA: TGTGCCAGCTCACCAATCAGAGGGGATACGCAGTATTTT. It encodes CASSPIRGDTQYF.

The V call is TRBV25-1, the J call TRBJ1-2; 8 bases match TRBD1. V dropped 7 bases and J dropped 1; count of bases not matched to a gene: 2. Germline V gene sequence: CDR1 MGHDK, CDR2 SYGVNS. CDR3 length equals 13 residues. In nucleotides, the CDR3 is TGTGCCAGCAACACAGGGGGTAACTATGGCTACACCTTC. Its translation: CASNTGGNYGYTF.

V and J are TRBV3-1 (or the pseudogene TRBV3-2) and TRBJ2-7; D is undetermined. Trimming took off 1 base at V and 5 bases at J, with 6 bases between the two ends. This CDR3 is 12 amino acids long. Germline values: CDR1 LGHDT, CDR2 YNNKEL (reference sequence). The CDR3 spells CASSQGGNEQYF. In DNA form, the CDR3 reads TGTGCCAGCAGCCAAGGAGGCAACGAGCAGTACTTC.